This T cell receptor (beta chain) appears in the sequencing data of a study of T cell responses to AZD1222 COVID-19 vaccine. Study-wide results and limits: Across the whole spike, CD4 TCRs peaked at regions 160-218 and 743-854. Clonal diversity was possibly underestimated, and white British individuals and females predominated among donors.

To note about this clone: Its cognate antigen is unknown.

The table came from immunoSEQ multiplex PCR; TCRdb's copy has only in-frame clones and leaves some out. The sample lists 100,000 to 120,000 clones, around 90% occurring once. The CDR3 consists of 15 residues. V was shortened by 7 bases and J by 4 bases, with 19 bases between the two germline ends. CDR1 MNHEY and CDR2 SVGAGI come from the germline V gene. Pooled together were second doses at about 4 or about 12 weeks. J is TRBJ1-2 and V is TRBV6-5; D might be TRBD1 (5 bases). The origin of this receptor is an adult who received the AZD1222 COVID-19 vaccine. The source material was peripheral blood, sampled 28 days after the second AZD1222 dose. CDR3 DNA sequence: TGTGCCAGCAAACTAAACCCGGGGCCACCCTATGGCTACACCTTC. This translates into CASKLNPGPPYGYTF.